This TCR beta chain was retrieved from a study of blood T cell repertoires in COVID-19. Turning to the study itself: Acute and convalescent COVID-19 specimens originated in the United States, Italy and Spain. The cDNA or gDNA used as material had been derived from T cells, B-cell-depleted T cells, or PBMCs.

V trimming: 2 bases; J trimming: 5 bases; junction bases outside the gene matches: 8. Germline V gene sequence: CDR1 SGHRS, CDR2 YFSETQ. The CDR3 loop spans 15 amino acids. In the source study's methods: From reference gene primer amplification, estimates of nucleated cell counts were derived. Method: immunoSEQ multiplex PCR; TCRdb's copy keeps in-frame clones and lacks some. V and J calls and clone size are those listed in that table; D and trimming were worked out from the DNA. The sample holds approximately 300,000 clones, around 82% seen once. The rearrangement links TRBV5-1 to TRBJ2-7, with 9 bases matching TRBD1. The sequenced sample was peripheral blood. This TCR came from a woman between 45 and 65 years old with acute or convalescent COVID-19. In nucleotides, the CDR3 is TGCGCCAGCAGCTTTGGGGACAGGGACGTCAACGAGCAGTACTTC. It is translated as CASSFGDRDVNEQYF.